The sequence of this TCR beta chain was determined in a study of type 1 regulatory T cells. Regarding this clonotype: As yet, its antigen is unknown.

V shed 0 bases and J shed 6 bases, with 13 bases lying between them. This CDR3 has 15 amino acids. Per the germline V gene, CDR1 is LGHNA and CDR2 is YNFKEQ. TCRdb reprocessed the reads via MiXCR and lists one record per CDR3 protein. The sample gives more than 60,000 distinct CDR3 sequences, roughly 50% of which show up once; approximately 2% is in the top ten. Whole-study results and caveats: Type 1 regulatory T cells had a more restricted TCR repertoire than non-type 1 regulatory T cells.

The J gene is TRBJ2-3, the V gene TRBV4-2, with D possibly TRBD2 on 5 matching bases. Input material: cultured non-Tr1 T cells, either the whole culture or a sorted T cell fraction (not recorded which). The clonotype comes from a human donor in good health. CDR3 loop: CASSQDGPGEDTQYF. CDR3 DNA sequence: TGTGCCAGCAGCCAAGATGGCCCCGGGGAGGATACGCAGTATTTT.